This T cell receptor beta chain was sequenced for a study of radiation and T cells in renal cell carcinoma. About the study: Nephrectomy followed 15 Gy stereotactic body radiation by 4 weeks.

As regards this clone: Other DNA sequences within the sample encode an identical CDR3.

The junction had 3 bases not matched to a gene; V was cut back by 4 bases and J by 6 bases. Per the germline V gene, CDR1 is SGHRS and CDR2 is YFSETQ. This CDR3 contains 14 residues. Time point specified: baseline pretreatment blood. Treatment given: 15 Gy SBRT to primary tumor, nephrectomy 4 weeks later. Blood was sampled at baseline, 2 weeks and 4 weeks after SBRT. Generated by immunoSEQ multiplex PCR, the TCRdb table keeps only in-frame clones and is missing some. The table has about 150,000 clones, about 88% seen once. The rearrangement joins TRBV5-1 to TRBJ1-5; 11 positions match TRBD1. The clonotype was recovered from a woman aged 65 to 85 with renal cell carcinoma. Specimen: blood, collected from a patient whose treatment included radiotherapy and nephrectomy. In nucleotides, the CDR3 is TGCGCCAGCAGCCCGGGACAGGGGGGTCAGCCCCAGCATTTT. This codes for CASSPGQGGQPQHF. The full variable domain, in which reference TRBV5-1 and TRBJ1-5 provide the parts outside the CDR3, is KAGVTQTPRYLIKTRGQQVTLSCSPISGHRSVSWYQQTPGQGLQFLFEYFSETQRNKGNFPGRFSGRQFSNSRSEMNVSTLELGDSALYLCASSPGQGGQPQHFGDGTRLSIL.